Here is one T cell receptor beta chain with its context. The antigen is unknown. From germline, CDR1 is SNHLY and CDR2 FYNNEI. The J segment lost 3 bases and the V segment lost 6 bases, leaving 10 bases of the junction unmatched. The CDR3 consists of 15 residues. This sample is part of a study of cytotoxic CD8 clonotypes in ibrutinib-treated CLL. Study observations and caveats: Stable or contracted on treatment, public clonotypes were also uncommon. Patients had baseline clonality above age-matched healthy donors, and this clonality moved with circulating CD8+ T-cell counts.

TCRdb keeps only in-frame clones here, not all; method: immunoSEQ multiplex PCR. The sample contains around 160,000 clones, 88% of which appear only once. The gene calls are TRBV2 and TRBJ2-7; 8 bases match TRBD1. The sequence was collected from a human donor with chronic lymphocytic leukemia. Source: PBMCs, taken at disease progression, from a patient treated with ibrutinib. The CDR3 DNA is TGTGCCAGCAGCCCGGCGGACAGGGTTCTCTACGAGCAGTACTTC. Its translation: CASSPADRVLYEQYF. The full variable domain, rest sourced from reference TRBV2 and TRBJ2-7, is EPEVTQTPSHQVTQMGQEVILRCVPISNHLYFYWYRQILGQKVEFLVSFYNNEISEKSEIFDDQFSVERPDGSNFTLKIRSTKLEDSAMYFCASSPADRVLYEQYFGPGTRLTVT.